The entry below describes one T cell receptor beta chain. Germline V gene lookup returns CDR1 LNHNV and CDR2 YYDKDF (reference sequence). V shed 5 bases and J 3 bases; nucleotides not matched to a gene: 6. The CDR3 length is 17 residues. This specimen comes from a study of follicular helper T cells after annual influenza vaccination. The protocol was immunoSEQ multiplex PCR, while the TCRdb copy is restricted to in-frame clones and leaves out a portion. The sample shows nearly 9,000 clones, around 80% of them seen only once. The time point is: 2013-2014 season, 7 days after vaccination. The chain links TRBV15 to TRBJ2-6, with 11 bases lining up with TRBD1. The TCR was taken from an adult who received the influenza vaccine. The sequencing here drew on CXCR5+ CD38- circulating T follicular helper cells from blood, taken 7 days after influenza vaccination. Subset meaning: circulating Tfh, non-naive CD4+CXCR5+PD-1+ (ICOS+CD38+ or ICOS-CD38-). The CDR3 loop reads CATSGGQGAYGANVLTF. For the CDR3, the DNA is TGTGCCACCAGCGGTGGACAGGGGGCGTATGGGGCCAACGTCCTGACTTTC.